The present TCR beta chain was sequenced within a study of cytomegalovirus exposure and HLA in healthy donors. Study conclusions and caveats: HLA restriction was apparent for most CMV-associated TCR beta chains in a later analysis.

The PCR made use of 60 Vbeta and 13 Jbeta primers. Method: immunoSEQ multiplex PCR; TCRdb's copy keeps in-frame clones and lacks some. The data hold some 200,000 clones, with 81% observed a single time. The V segment lost 0 bases and the J segment 3 bases; nucleotides outside the gene matches: 6. The CDR3 is 16 residues long. Germline-derived CDR1 and CDR2 are SGHVS and FNYEAQ. Whereas donors were nominally healthy upon sampling, unrecorded immune exposures were probable. With regard to this clone: Its target is not known.

Sequencing was done on a sample of PBMCs. The sequence was collected from a man aged 50 to 60 in good health and CMV-seronegative. The chain is built from TRBV7-6 and TRBJ2-3, with TRBD2 matching 7 bases. CDR3 region: CASSLASGTTTDTQYF. Here the CDR3 DNA reads TGTGCCAGCAGCTTAGCCTCGGGGACTACAACAGATACGCAGTATTTT.